The T cell receptor (beta chain) described here comes from a study of CD8 T cells in Susac syndrome. This CDR3 is 11 amino acids long. The ends were cut back, 8 bases at V and 4 bases at J, with 9 bases in the middle. The germline V gene has CDR1 SQVTM and CDR2 ANQGSEA. The RNA, about 0.45 to 1 ug, was put through reverse transcription using random hexamers. Amplification of TCR beta CDR3 by immunoSEQ multiplex PCR spanned 54 Vbeta and 13 Jbeta. TCRdb fed the immunoSEQ multiplex PCR reads into MiXCR, producing one record per CDR3 protein. In the table there are 150,000 to 200,000 distinct CDR3 sequences, around 94% of which are singletons. CD8+ and CD4+ T cells taken from blood had their TCR beta sequenced. Each Susac syndrome patient had definite or probable disease by recently defined criteria. Both CD4+ and CD8+ T cells were negatively isolated, and TEMRA cells underwent FACS enrichment.

The sequencing input was CD4+ T cells from PBMCs. This TCR came from a human donor with Susac syndrome. The J gene is TRBJ2-1, the V gene TRBV29-1, with D hard to call. The CDR3 nucleotides are TGCAGCTCCGGAGAATACAATGAGCAGTTCTTC. Protein sequence: CSSGEYNEQFF.